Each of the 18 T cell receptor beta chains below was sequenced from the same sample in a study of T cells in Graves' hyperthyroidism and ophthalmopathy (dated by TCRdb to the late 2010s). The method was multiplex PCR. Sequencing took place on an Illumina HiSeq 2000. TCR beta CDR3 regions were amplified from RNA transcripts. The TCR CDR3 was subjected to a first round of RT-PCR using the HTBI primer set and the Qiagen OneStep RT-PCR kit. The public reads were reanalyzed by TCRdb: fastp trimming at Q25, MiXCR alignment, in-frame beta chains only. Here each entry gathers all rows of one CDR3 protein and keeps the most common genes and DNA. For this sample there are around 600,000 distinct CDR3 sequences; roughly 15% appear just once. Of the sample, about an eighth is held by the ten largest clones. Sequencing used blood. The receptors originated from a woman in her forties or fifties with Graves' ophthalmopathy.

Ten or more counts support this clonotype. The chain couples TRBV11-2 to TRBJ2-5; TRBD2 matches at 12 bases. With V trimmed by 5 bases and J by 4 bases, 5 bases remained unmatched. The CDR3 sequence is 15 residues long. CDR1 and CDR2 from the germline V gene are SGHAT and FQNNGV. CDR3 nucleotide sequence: TGTGCCAGCAGCCTGACTAGCGGGAGTGTAGAGACCCAGTACTTC. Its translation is CASSLTSGSVETQYF.

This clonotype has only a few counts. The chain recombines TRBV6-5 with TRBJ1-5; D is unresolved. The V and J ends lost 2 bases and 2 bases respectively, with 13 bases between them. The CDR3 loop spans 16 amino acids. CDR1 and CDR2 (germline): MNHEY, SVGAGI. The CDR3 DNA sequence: TGTGCCAGCAGTTACGGACCCCTCGGTGGCAATCAGCCCCAGCATTTT. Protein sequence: CASSYGPLGGNQPQHF.

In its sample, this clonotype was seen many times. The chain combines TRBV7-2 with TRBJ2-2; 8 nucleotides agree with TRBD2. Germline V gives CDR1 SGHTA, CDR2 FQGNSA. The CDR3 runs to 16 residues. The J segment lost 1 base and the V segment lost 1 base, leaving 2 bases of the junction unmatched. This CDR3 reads CASSLGTSGNTGELFF. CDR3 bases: TGTGCCAGCAGCTTAGGTACTAGCGGGAACACCGGGGAGCTGTTTTTT.

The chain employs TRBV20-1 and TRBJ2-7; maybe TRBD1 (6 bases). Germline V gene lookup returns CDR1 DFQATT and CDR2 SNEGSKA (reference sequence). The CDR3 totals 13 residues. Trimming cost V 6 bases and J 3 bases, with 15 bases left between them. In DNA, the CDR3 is TGCAGTGCCCACCCGGGACAAGACTACGAGCAGTACTTC. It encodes CSAHPGQDYEQYF.

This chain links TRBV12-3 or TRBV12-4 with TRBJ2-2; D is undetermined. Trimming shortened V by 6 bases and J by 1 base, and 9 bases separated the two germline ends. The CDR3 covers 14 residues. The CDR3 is CASRKTLNTGELFF. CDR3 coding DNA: TGTGCCAGCAGAAAGACACTGAACACCGGGGAGCTGTTTTTT.

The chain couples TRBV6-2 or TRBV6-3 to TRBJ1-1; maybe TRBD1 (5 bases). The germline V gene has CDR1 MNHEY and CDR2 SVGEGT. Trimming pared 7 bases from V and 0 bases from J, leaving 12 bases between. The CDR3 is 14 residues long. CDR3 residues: CASKRDSMNTEAFF. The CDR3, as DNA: TGTGCCAGCAAAAGGGACTCAATGAACACTGAAGCTTTCTTT.

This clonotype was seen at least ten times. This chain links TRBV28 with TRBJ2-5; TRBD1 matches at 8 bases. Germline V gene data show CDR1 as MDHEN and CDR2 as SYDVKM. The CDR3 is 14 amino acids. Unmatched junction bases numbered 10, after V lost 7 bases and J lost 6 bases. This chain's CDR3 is CASIAGQVGKTQYF. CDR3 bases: TGTGCCAGCATCGCGGGACAGGTGGGGAAGACCCAGTACTTC. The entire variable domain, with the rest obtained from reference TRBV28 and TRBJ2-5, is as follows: DVKVTQSSRYLVKRTGEKVFLECVQDMDHENMFWYRQDPGLGLRLIYFSYDVKMKEKGDIPEGYSVSREKKERFSLILESASTNQTSMYLCASIAGQVGKTQYFGPGTRLLVL.

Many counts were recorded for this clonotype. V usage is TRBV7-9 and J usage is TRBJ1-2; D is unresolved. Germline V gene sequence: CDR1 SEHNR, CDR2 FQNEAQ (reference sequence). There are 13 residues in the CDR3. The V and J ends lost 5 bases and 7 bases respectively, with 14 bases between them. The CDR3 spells CASSPDFTVGYTF. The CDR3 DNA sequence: TGTGCCAGCAGCCCCGACTTCACAGTTGGCTACACCTTC.

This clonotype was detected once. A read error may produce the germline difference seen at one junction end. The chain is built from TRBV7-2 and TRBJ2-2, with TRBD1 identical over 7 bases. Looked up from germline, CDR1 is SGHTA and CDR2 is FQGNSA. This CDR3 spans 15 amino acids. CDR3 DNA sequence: TGTGCCAGCAGCCGAAGGACAGGAGATACCGGGGAGCTGTCTTTT. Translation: CASSRRTGDTGELSF.

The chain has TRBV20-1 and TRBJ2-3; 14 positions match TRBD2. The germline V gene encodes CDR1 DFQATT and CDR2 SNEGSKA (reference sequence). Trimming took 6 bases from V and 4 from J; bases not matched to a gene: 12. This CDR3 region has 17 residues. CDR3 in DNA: TGCAGTGCGAAAAAGCCCGGGACTAGCGGGAGATCAGATACGCAGTATTTT. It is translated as CSAKKPGTSGRSDTQYF.

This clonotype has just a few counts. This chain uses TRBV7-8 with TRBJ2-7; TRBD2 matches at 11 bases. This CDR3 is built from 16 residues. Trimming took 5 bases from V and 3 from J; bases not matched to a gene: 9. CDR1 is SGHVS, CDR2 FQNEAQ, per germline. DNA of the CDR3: TGTGCCAGCAGCCCCACGGGACTAGCGGCTCTCTACGAGCAGTACTTC. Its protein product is CASSPTGLAALYEQYF.

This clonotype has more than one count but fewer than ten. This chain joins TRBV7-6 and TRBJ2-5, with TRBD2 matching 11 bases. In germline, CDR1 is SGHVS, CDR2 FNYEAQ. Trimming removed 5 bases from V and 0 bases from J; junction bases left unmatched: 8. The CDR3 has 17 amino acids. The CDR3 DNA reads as TGTGCCAGCAGCCTCCGCCGACTAGCGGGGCACCAAGAGACCCAGTACTTC. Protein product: CASSLRRLAGHQETQYF.

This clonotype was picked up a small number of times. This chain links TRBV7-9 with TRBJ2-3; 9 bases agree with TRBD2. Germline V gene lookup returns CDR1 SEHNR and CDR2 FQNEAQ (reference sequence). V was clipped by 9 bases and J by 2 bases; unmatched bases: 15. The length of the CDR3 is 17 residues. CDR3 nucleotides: TGTGCCAGTCCTGCTCGTAATCTAGCGGGGCTCACAGATACGCAGTATTTT. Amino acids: CASPARNLAGLTDTQYF.

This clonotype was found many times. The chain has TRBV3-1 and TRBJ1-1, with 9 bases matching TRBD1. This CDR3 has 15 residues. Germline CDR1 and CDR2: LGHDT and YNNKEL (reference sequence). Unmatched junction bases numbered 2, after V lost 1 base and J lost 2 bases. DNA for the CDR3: TGTGCCAGCAGCCAAGTGGACAGGGGTAACACTGAAGCTTTCTTT. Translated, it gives CASSQVDRGNTEAFF.

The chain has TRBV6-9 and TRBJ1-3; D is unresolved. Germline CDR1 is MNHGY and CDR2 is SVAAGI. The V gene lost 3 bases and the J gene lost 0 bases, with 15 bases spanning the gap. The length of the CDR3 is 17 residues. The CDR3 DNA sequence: TGTGCCAGCAGTTACCGCGGACGGCACCTCTCTGGAAACACCATATATTTT. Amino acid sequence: CASSYRGRHLSGNTIYF.

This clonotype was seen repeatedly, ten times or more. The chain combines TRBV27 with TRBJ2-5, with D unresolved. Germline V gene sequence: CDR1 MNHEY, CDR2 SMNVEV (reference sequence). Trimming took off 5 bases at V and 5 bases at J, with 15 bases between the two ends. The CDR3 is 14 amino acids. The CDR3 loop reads CASSPRWGGETQYF. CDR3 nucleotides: TGTGCCAGCAGTCCCCGTTGGGGTGGGGAGACCCAGTACTTC.

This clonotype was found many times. CDR3 region: CASSPPTVARTTDTQYF. The DNA of the CDR3 is TGTGCCAGCTCACCACCTACCGTCGCGCGGACGACAGATACGCAGTATTTT. V usage is TRBV18 and J usage is TRBJ2-3, with no clear D. This CDR3 has 17 residues. CDR1 KGHSH and CDR2 LQKENI come from the germline V gene. The ends were cut back, 0 bases at V and 3 bases at J, with 16 bases in the middle. The whole variable domain, filled in from reference TRBV18 and TRBJ2-3, reads NAGVMQNPRHLVRRRGQEARLRCSPMKGHSHVYWYRQLPEEGLKFMVYLQKENIIDESGMPKERFSAEFPKEGPSILRIQQVVRGDSAAYFCASSPPTVARTTDTQYFGPGTRLTVL.

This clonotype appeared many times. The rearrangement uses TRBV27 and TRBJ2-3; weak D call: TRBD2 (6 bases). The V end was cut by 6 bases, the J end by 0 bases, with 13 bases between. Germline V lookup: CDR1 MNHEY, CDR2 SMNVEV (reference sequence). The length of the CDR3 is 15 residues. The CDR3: CASRFGLSSTDTQYF. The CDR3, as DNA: TGTGCCAGCAGATTCGGACTATCTAGCACAGATACGCAGTATTTT.